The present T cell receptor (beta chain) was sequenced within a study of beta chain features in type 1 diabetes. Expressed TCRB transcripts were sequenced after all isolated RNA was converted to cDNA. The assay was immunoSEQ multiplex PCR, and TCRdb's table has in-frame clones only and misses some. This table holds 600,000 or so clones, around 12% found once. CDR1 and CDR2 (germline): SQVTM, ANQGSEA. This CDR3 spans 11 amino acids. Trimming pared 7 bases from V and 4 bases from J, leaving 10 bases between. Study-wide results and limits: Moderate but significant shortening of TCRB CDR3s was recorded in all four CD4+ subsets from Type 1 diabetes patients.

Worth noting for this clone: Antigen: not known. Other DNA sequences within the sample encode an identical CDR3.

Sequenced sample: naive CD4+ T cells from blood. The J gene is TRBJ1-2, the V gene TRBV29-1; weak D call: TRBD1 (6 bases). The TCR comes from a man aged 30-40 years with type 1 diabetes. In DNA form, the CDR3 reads TGCAGCGCCGGACAGACCTATGGCTACACCTTC. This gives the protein CSAGQTYGYTF.